This passage covers 10 T cell receptor beta chains from one sample sequenced in a study of CXCR3-negative and CXCR3-positive naive CD8 T cells. Study results and limitations: TRB CDR3 hydrophobicity was greater in CXCR3-positive naive cells than in CXCR3-negative naive cells.

Their antigen targets remain unknown. TRB cDNA was prepared as libraries by UMI-labeled 5' RACE. Reprocessing the 5' RACE reads, TCRdb reports a single entry for every CDR3 protein and omits DNA. Its clone listing holds over 70,000 distinct CDR3 sequences. Sequencing was performed on naive CXCR3+ CD8+ T cells from blood. Sample subset: CD45RO-CCR7+CD27+CD95- naive CD8+ T cells expressing CXCR3 (TNR3+). These receptors originate from a human donor in good health. Some clones in this sample may be carry-over from other donors' samples.

This chain links TRBV7-6 with TRBJ2-1; the TRBD1 assignment by TCRdb is unverifiable without DNA. The CDR3 is 16 residues long. CDR1 and CDR2 (germline): SGHVS, FNYEAQ. The CDR3 sequence is CASSLANLGRVNEQFF.

The gene calls are TRBV7-7 and TRBJ2-3; the D call of TRBD1 rests on TCRdb alone, since no DNA is present to check it. The CDR3 extends over 15 amino acids. The germline V gene encodes CDR1 SSHAT and CDR2 FNYEAQ (reference sequence). CDR3 amino acids: CASSTGTGLTDTQYF.

The chain couples TRBV28 to TRBJ2-1; TCRdb's D gene call, TRBD2, goes unchecked for lack of DNA. CDR3 length equals 14 residues. Germline assignment: CDR1 MDHEN and CDR2 SYDVKM. The CDR3 loop reads CASEGLAGLDEQFF.

CDR3 residues: CASSQQAGGTDTQYF. The rearrangement links TRBV4-1 to TRBJ2-3; TCRdb's D call of TRBD2 is untestable without DNA. The germline V gene encodes CDR1 MGHRA and CDR2 YSYEKL. The CDR3 extends over 15 amino acids.

CDR3 protein: CASSGVSADTGELFF. This sequence joins TRBV28 and TRBJ2-2. Germline V gene data show CDR1 as MDHEN and CDR2 as SYDVKM. The CDR3 sequence is 15 residues long.

The gene calls are TRBV6-5 and TRBJ2-5; TCRdb calls TRBD1, which cannot be checked without DNA. The CDR3 has 14 amino acids. Looked up from germline, CDR1 is MNHEY and CDR2 is SVGAGI. The CDR3 reads CASQYSTGAETQYF.

The V gene is TRBV2, the J gene TRBJ2-7; TCRdb lists TRBD2, though no DNA is available to test this call. This CDR3 is built from 14 residues. CDR1 and CDR2 (germline): SNHLY, FYNNEI. The CDR3 sequence: CAITRRGYAYEQYF. Full variable domain (outside the CDR3, taken from reference TRBV2 and TRBJ2-7): EPEVTQTPSHQVTQMGQEVILRCVPISNHLYFYWYRQILGQKVEFLVSFYNNEISEKSEIFDDQFSVERPDGSNFTLKIRSTKLEDSAMYFCAITRRGYAYEQYFGPGTRLTVT.

The chain links TRBV13 to TRBJ1-3; TCRdb's assignment of TRBD1 cannot be checked, as there is no DNA. The CDR3 sequence is 17 residues long. Germline V lookup: CDR1 PRHDT, CDR2 FYEKMQ (reference sequence). CDR3: CASSATGIGSSGNTIYF.

The J gene is TRBJ1-1, the V gene TRBV6-2 or TRBV6-3. CDR3 length equals 14 residues. Germline CDR1 MNHEY, CDR2 SVGEGT. The CDR3 here is CASRPSDGYTEAFF.

This rearrangement joins TRBV6-2 or TRBV6-3 to TRBJ2-2; the D call from TCRdb, TRBD1, cannot be confirmed without DNA. This CDR3 region has 16 residues. Germline V CDR1 and CDR2: MNHEY, SVGEGT. CDR3 protein: CASSYAGELNTGELFF.